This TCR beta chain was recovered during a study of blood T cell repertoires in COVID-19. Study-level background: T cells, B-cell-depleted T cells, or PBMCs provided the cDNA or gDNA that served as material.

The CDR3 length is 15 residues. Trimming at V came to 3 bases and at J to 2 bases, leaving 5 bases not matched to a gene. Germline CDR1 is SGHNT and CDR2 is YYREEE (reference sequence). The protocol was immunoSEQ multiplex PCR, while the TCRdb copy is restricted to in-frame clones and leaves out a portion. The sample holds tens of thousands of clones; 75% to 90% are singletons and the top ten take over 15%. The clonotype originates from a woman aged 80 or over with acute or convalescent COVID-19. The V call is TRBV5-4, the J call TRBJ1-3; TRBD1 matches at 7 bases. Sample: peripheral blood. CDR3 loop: CASSYDRVAGNTIYF. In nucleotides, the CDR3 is TGTGCCAGCAGCTACGACAGGGTGGCTGGAAACACCATATATTTT.